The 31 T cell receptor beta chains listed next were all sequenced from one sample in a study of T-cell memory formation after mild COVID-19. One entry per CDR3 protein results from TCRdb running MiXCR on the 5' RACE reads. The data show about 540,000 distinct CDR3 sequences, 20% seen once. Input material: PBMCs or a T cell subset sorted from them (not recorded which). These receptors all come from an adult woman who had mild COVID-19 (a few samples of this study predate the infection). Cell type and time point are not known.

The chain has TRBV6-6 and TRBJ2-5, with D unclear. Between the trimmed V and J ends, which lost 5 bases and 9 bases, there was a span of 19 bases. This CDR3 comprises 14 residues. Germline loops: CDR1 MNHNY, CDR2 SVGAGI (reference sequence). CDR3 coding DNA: TGTGCCAGCAGTAGTTTTCCGGCCCAGACGGCCCAGTACTTC. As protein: CASSSFPAQTAQYF.

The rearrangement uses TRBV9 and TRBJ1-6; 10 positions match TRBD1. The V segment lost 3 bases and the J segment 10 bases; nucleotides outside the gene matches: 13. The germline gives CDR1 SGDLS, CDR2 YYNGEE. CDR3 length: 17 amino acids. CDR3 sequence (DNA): TGTGCCAGCAGCGAGACCCACGGGACAGGGGTCGGGTCACCCCTCCACTTT. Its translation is CASSETHGTGVGSPLHF.

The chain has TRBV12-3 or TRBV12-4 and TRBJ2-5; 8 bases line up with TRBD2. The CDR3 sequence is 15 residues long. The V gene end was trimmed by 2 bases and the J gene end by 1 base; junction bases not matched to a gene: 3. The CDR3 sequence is CASSLLAGPQETQYF. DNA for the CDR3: TGTGCCAGCAGTTTACTAGCGGGTCCCCAAGAGACCCAGTACTTC.

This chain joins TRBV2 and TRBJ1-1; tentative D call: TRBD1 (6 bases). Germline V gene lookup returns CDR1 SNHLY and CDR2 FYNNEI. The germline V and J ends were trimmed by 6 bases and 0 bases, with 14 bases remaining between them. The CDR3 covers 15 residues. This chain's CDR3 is CASRIQGTVNTEAFF. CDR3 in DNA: TGTGCCAGCAGGATCCAGGGGACTGTGAACACTGAAGCTTTCTTT.

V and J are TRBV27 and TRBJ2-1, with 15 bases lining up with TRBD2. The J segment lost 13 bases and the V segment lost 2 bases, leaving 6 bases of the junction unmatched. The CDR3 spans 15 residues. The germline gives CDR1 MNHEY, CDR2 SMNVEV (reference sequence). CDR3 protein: CASSLGLAGGLGQFF. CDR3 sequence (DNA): TGTGCCAGCAGTTTAGGACTAGCGGGAGGGTTGGGTCAGTTCTTC.

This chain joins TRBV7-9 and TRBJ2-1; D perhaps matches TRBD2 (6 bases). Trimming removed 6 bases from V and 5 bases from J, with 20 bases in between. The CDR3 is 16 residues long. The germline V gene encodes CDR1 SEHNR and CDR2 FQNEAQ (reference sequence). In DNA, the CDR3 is TGTGCCAGCAGGGCTCACACGGGACTCCCCGACAATGAGCAGTTCTTC. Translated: CASRAHTGLPDNEQFF.

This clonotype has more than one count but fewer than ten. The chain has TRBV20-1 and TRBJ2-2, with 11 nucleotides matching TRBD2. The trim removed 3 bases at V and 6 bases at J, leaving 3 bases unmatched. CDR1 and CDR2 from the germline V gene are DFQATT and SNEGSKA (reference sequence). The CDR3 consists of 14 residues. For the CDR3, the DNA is TGCAGTGCTAGCCCTAGCGGGAGGCCCGGGGAGCTGTTTTTT. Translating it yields CSASPSGRPGELFF.

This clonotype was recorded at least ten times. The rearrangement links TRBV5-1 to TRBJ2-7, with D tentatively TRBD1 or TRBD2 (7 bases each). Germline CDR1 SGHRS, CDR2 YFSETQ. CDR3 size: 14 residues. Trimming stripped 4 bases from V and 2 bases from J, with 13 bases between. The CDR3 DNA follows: TGCGCCAGCAGCCCAGGGGGGGTCGCCTACGAGCAGTACTTC. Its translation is CASSPGGVAYEQYF.

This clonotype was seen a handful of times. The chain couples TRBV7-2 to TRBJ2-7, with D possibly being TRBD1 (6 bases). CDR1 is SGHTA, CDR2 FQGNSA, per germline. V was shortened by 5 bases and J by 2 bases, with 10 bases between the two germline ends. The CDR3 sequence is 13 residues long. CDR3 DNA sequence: TGTGCCAGCAGCACATGGGGGCCCTACGAGCAGTACTTC. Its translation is CASSTWGPYEQYF.

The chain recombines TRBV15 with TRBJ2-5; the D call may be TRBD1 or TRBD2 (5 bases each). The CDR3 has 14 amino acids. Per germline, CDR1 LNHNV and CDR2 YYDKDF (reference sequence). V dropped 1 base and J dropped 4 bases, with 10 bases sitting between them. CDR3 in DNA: TGTGCCACCAGCAGAGCCGGGACCGGAGAGACCCAGTACTTC. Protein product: CATSRAGTGETQYF.

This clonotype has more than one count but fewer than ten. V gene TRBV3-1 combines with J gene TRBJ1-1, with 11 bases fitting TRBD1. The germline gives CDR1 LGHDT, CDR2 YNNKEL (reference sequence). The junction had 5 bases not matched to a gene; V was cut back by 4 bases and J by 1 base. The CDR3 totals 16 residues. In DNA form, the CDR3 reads TGTGCCAGCAGCCCCGGGACAGGGGGAGCGAACACTGAAGCTTTCTTT. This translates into CASSPGTGGANTEAFF. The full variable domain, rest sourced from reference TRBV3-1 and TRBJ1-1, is DTAVSQTPKYLVTQMGNDKSIKCEQNLGHDTMYWYKQDSKKFLKIMFSYNNKELIINETVPNRFSPKSPDKAHLNLHINSLELGDSAVYFCASSPGTGGANTEAFFGQGTRLTVV.

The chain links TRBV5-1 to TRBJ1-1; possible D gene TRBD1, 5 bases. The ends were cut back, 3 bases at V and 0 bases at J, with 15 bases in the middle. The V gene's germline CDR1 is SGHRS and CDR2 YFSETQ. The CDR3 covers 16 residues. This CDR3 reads CASSSQRGELNTEAFF. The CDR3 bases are TGCGCCAGCAGCTCCCAGAGGGGAGAACTGAACACTGAAGCTTTCTTT.

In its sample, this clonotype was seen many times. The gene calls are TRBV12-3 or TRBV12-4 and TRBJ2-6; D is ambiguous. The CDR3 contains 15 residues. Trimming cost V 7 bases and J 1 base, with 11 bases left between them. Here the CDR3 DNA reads TGTGCCAGCACCCTAACGGAGTCTGGGGCCAACGTCCTGACTTTC. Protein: CASTLTESGANVLTF.

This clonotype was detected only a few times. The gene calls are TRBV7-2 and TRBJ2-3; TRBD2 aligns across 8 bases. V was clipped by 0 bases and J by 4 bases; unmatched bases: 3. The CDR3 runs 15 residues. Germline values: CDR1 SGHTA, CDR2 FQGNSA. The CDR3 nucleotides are TGTGCCAGCAGCTTAGCTATGACTAGCGCAGATACGCAGTATTTT. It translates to CASSLAMTSADTQYF. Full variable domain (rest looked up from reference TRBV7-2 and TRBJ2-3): GAGVSQSPSNKVTEKGKDVELRCDPISGHTALYWYRQSLGQGLEFLIYFQGNSAPDKSGLPSDRFSAERTGGSVSTLTIQRTQQEDSAVYLCASSLAMTSADTQYFGPGTRLTVL.

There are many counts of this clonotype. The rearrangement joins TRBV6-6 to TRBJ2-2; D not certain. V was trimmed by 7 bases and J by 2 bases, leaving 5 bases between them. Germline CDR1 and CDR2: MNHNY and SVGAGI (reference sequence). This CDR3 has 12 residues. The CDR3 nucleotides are TGTGCCAGCACTGAAAACACCGGGGAGCTGTTTTTT. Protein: CASTENTGELFF.

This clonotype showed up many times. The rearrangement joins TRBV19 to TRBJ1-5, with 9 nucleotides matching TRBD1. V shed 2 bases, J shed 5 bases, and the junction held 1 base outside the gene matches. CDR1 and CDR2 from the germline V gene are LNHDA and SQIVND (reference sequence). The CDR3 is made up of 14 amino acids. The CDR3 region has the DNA TGTGCCAGTAGTATATGGACAGGGGATCAGCCCCAGCATTTT. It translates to CASSIWTGDQPQHF.

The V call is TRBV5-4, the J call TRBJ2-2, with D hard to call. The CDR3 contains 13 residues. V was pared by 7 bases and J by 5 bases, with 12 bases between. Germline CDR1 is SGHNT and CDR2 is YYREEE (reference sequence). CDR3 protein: CASAYGATGELFF. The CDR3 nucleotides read TGTGCCAGCGCTTACGGCGCGACCGGGGAGCTGTTTTTT. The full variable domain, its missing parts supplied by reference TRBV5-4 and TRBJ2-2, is ETGVTQSPTHLIKTRGQQVTLRCSSQSGHNTVSWYQQALGQGPQFIFQYYREEENGRGNFPPRFSGLQFPNYSSELNVNALELDDSALYLCASAYGATGELFFGEGSRLTVL.

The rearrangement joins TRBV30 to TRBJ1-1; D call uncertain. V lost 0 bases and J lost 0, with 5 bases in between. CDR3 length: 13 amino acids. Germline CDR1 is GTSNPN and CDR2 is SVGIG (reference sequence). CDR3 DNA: TGTGCCTGGAGTGTTTGGTTGAACACTGAAGCTTTCTTT. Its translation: CAWSVWLNTEAFF.

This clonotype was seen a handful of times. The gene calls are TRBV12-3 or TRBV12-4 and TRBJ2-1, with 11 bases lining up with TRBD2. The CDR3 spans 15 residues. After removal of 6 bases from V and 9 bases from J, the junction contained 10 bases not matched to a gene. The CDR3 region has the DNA TGTGCCAGCAGCCCCCGACTAGCGGGAAGGAGTGAGCAGTTCTTC. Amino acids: CASSPRLAGRSEQFF.

In DNA, the CDR3 is TGTGCCACCAGTGATTTGCGACTAAACAATGAGCAGTTCTTC. Translating it yields CATSDLRLNNEQFF. J is TRBJ2-1 and V is TRBV24-1, with a possible D match to TRBD2 (5 bases). CDR1 is KGHDR, CDR2 SFDVKD, per germline. The CDR3 has 14 amino acids. Trimming took 0 bases from V and 5 from J, leaving 7 bases between them.

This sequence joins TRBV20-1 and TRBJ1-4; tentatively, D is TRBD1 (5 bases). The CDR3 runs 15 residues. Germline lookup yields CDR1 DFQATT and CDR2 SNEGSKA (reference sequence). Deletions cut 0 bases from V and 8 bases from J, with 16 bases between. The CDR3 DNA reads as TGCAGTGCTAGAGATCTGGAAGGGGAAGGAGAAAAACTGTTTTTT. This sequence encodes CSARDLEGEGEKLFF.

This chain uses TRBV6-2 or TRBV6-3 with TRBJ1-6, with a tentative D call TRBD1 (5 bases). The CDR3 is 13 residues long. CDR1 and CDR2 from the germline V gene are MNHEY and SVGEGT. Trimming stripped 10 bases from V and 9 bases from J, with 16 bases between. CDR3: CAISRGVASPLHF. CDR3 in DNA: TGTGCCATCTCTAGGGGAGTTGCTTCACCCCTCCACTTT.

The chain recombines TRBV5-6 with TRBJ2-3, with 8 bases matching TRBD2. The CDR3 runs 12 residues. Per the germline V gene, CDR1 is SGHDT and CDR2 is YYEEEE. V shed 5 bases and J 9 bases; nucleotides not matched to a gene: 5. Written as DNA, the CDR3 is TGTGCCAGCAGTCTTAGCGGGGTGACGCAGTATTTT. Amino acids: CASSLSGVTQYF. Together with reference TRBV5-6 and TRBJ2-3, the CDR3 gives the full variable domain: DAGVTQSPTHLIKTRGQQVTLRCSPKSGHDTVSWYQQALGQGPQFIFQYYEEEERQRGNFPDRFSGHQFPNYSSELNVNALLLGDSALYLCASSLSGVTQYFGPGTRLTVL.

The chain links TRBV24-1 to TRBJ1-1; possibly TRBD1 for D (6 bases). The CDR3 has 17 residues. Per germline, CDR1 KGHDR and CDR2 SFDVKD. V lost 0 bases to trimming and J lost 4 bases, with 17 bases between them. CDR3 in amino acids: CATSDLTSGGGCTEAFF. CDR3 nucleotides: TGTGCCACCAGTGATTTGACCTCGGGGGGCGGATGCACTGAAGCTTTCTTT.

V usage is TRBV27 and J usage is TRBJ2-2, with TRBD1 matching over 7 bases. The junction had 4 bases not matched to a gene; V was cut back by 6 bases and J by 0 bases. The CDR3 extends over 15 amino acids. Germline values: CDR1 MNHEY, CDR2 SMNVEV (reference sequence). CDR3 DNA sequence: TGTGCCAGCAGAGGGGGCGCGGCGAACACCGGGGAGCTGTTTTTT. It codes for CASRGGAANTGELFF.

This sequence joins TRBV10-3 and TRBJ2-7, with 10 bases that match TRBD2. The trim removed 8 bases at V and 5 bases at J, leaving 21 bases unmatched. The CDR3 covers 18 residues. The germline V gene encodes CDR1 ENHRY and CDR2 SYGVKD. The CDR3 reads CAIAPSGPSGSKRNEQYF. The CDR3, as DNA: TGTGCCATCGCTCCATCAGGACCTAGCGGGAGTAAACGCAACGAGCAGTACTTC.

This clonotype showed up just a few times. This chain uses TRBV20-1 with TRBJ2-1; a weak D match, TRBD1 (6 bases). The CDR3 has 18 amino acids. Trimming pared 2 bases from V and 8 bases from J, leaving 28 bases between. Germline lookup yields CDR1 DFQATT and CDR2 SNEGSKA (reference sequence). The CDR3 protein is CSARNPYIGGLGLDEQFF. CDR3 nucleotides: TGCAGTGCTAGAAACCCGTACATAGGGGGTTTGGGGCTAGATGAGCAGTTCTTC.

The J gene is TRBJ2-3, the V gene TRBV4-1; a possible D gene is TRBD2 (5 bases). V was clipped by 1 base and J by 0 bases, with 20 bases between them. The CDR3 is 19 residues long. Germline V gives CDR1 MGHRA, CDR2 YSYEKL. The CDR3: CASSQARVRGRSSTDTQYF. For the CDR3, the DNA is TGCGCCAGCAGCCAAGCTCGGGTCCGGGGTCGTTCTAGCACAGATACGCAGTATTTT.

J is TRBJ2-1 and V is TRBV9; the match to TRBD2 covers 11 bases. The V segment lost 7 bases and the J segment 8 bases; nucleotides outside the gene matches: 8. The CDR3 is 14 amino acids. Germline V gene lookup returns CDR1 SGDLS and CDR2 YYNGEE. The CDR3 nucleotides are TGTGCCAGCGGGCTAGCGGGGGGTAGCTATGAGCAGTTCTTC. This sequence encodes CASGLAGGSYEQFF.

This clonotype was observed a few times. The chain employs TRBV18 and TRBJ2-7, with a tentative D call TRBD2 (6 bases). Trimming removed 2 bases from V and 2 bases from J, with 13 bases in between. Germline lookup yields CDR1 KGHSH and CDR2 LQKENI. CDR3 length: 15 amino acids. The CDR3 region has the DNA TGTGCCAGCTCACCATTCGGAGGGGCCGCCTACGAGCAGTACTTC. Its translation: CASSPFGGAAYEQYF.

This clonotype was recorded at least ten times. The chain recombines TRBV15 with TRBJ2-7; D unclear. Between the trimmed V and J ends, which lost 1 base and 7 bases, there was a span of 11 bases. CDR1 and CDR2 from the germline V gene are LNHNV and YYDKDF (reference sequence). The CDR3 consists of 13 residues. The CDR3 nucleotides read TGTGCCACCAGCAGAGTAAGGTTGGGGGAGCAGTACTTC. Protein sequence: CATSRVRLGEQYF.